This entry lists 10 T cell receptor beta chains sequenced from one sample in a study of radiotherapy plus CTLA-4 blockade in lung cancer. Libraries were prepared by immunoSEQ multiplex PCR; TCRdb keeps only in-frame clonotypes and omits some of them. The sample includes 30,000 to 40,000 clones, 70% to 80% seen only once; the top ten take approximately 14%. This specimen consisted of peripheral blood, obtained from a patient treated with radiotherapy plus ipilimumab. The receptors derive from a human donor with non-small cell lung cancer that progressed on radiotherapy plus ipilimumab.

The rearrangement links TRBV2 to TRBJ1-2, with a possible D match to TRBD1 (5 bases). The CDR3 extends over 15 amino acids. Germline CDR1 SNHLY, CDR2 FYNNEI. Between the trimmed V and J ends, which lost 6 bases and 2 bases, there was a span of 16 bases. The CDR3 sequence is CASSPLGTENYGYTF. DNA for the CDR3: TGTGCCAGCAGCCCCTTAGGGACGGAGAACTATGGCTACACCTTC.

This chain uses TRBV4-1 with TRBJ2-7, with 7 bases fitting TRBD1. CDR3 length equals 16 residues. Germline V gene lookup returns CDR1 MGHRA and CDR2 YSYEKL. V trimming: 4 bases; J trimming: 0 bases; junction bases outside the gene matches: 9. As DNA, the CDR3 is TGCGCCAGCAGCCCGACAGGGACCCTCCTCTCCTACGAGCAGTACTTC. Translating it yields CASSPTGTLLSYEQYF.

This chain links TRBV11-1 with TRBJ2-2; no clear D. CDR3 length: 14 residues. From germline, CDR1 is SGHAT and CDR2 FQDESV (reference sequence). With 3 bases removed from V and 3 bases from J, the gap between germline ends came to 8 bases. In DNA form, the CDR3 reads TGTGCCAGCAGCTTCGAGGTAGACACCGGGGAGCTGTTTTTT. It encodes CASSFEVDTGELFF.

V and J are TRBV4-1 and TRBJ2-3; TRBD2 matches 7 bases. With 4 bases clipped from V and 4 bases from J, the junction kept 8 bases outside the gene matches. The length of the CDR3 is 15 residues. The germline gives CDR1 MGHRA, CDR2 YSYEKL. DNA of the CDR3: TGCGCCAGCAGCCGAAGGGCGGGGGTGGCAGATACGCAGTATTTT. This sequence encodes CASSRRAGVADTQYF.

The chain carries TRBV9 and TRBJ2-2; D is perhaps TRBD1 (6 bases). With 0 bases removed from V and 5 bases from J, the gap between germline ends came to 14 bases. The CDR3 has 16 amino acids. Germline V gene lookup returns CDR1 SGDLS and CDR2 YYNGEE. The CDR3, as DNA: TGTGCCAGCAGCGTAGGGGGCCAGGGGACGACCGGGGAGCTGTTTTTT. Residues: CASSVGGQGTTGELFF.

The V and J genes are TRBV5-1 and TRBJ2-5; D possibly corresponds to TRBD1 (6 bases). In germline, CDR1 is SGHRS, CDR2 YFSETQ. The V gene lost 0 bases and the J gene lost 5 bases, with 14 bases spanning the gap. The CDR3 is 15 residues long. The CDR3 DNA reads TGCGCCAGCAGCTTGGGCCAGGGGCAAGTGGAGACCCAGTACTTC. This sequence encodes CASSLGQGQVETQYF.

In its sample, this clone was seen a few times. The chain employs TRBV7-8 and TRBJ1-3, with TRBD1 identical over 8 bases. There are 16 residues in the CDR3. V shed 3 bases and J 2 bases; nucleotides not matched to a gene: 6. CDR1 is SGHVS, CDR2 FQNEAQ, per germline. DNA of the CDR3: TGTGCCAGCAGCTTTGGACAGGGAAGGACTGGAAACACCATATATTTT. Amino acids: CASSFGQGRTGNTIYF.

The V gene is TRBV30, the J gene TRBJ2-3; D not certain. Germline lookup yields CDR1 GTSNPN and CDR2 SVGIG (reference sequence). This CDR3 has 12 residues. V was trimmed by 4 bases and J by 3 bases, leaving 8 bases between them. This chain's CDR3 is CAWNRGTDTQYF. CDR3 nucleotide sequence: TGTGCCTGGAATAGAGGTACAGATACGCAGTATTTT.

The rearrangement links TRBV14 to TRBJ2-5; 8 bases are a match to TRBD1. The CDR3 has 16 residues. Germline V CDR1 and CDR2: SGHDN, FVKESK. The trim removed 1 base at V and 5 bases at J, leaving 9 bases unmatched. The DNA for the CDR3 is TGTGCCAGCAGCCAAGTAGGACAGGGTAGGATGGAGACCCAGTACTTC. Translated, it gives CASSQVGQGRMETQYF.

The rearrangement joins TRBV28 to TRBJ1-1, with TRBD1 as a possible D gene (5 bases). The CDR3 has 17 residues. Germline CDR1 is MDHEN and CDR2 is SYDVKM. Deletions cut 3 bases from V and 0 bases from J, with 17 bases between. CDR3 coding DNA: TGTGCCAGCAGTTTGATTCCAGGGCTCGGGGTGAACACTGAAGCTTTCTTT. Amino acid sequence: CASSLIPGLGVNTEAFF.